This TCR beta chain was recovered during a study of blood T cells in healthy people across ages. Details on this clonotype: Its specificity is not known.

Using a J-beta primer mix together with a sample-barcoded 5' primer, a second PCR was run for about 6 to 12 cycles. From the 5' RACE reads, TCRdb called clonotypes with MiXCR, one entry per CDR3 protein. The sample has about 1.8 million distinct CDR3 sequences, approximately 50% seen once. CDR1 SGHAT and CDR2 FQNNGV come from the germline V gene. This CDR3 contains 16 residues. The V end was cut by 2 bases, the J end by 13 bases, with 24 bases between. Study-level results: A conclusive naive versus antigen-experienced comparison was prevented by the unsorted PBMCs.

The sequencing input was blood. The source of this sequence is a woman between 35 and 50 years old in good health. This chain uses TRBV11-2 with TRBJ2-1, with a tentative D call TRBD1 (6 bases). CDR3 in DNA: TGTGCCAGCAGCTTAACCCCCTCGGGACATCAAGAGACCCAGTTCTTC. Translation gives CASSLTPSGHQETQFF.